The clone carrying this TCR beta chain was seen many times. Its specificity is not known. The authors' processing: Built for papillary thyroid cancer, a distant-metastasis classifier drew on CDR3 differences across clinicopathological groups. MiXCR was used by TCRdb to re-call the PCR reads. TCRdb's processing, not the authors', yielded these V and J calls. The table lists about 21,000 clones, 15% to 20% of them singletons. Thyroid surgery had not been preceded by any treatment in any patient. The data stem from a study of metastatic and nonmetastatic thyroid tumors. Study as a whole: Thyroid patients, malignant and benign, had repertoires compared across blood and tumor or nodule tissue.

Findings of the study overall: For both blood and tumor, malignant thyroid tumors reportedly showed significantly higher TCR beta diversity than benign nodules did.

Sequenced: blood. This sequence originates from a male donor with papillary thyroid cancer or a benign thyroid nodule (not recorded which). Some clones in this sample may be carry-over from other donors' samples.

The chain's CDR3 is CASSQESAFEAFF. In DNA, the CDR3 is TGTGCCAGCAGCCAAGAGAGTGCCTTTGAAGCTTTCTTT. This chain connects TRBV4-2 to TRBJ1-1; D is ambiguous. Germline loops: CDR1 LGHNA, CDR2 YNFKEQ. This CDR3 comprises 13 residues. Trimming cost V 0 bases and J 7 bases, with 9 bases left between them.